The rows below give T cell receptor beta chains drawn from one sample of a study of cytomegalovirus exposure and HLA in healthy donors. Libraries were prepared by immunoSEQ multiplex PCR; TCRdb keeps only in-frame clonotypes and omits some of them. Of roughly 130,000 clones listed, about 80% are singletons. Specimen: PBMCs. These receptors all come from a man aged 25 to 40 in good health and CMV-seronegative. Each CDR3 is given with its conserved first and last residue. A D gene is named only where the DNA matches it firmly. The size field is filled for only some rows; it gives once, few, many or a size class.

V gene: TRBV27; J gene: TRBJ2-1; clone size: -; CDR3 length: 14; D gene: TRBD1; CDR3 protein: CASSLDRGADEQFF; CDR3 DNA: TGTGCCAGCAGTTTAGACAGGGGGGCGGATGAGCAGTTCTTC
V gene: TRBV7-2; J gene: TRBJ2-1; clone size: -; CDR3 length: 17; D gene: TRBD2; CDR3 protein: CASSPALAGASYNEQFF; CDR3 DNA: TGTGCCAGCAGCCCCGCGTTGGCGGGAGCCTCCTACAATGAGCAGTTCTTC
V gene: TRBV6-1; J gene: TRBJ2-7; clone size: -; CDR3 length: 13; D gene: -; CDR3 protein: CASSEYSSYEQYF; CDR3 DNA: TGTGCCAGCAGTGAATACAGTTCCTACGAGCAGTACTTC
V gene: TRBV7-2; J gene: TRBJ2-1; clone size: -; CDR3 length: 14; D gene: TRBD2; CDR3 protein: CASSFGTSGNEQFF; CDR3 DNA: TGTGCCAGCAGCTTCGGGACTAGCGGGAATGAGCAGTTCTTC
V gene: TRBV28; J gene: TRBJ1-2; clone size: -; CDR3 length: 15; D gene: TRBD1; CDR3 protein: CASSLSGQGADGYTF; CDR3 DNA: TGTGCCAGCAGTCTGTCGGGACAGGGGGCTGATGGCTACACCTTC
V gene: TRBV7-3; J gene: TRBJ2-1; clone size: once; CDR3 length: 15; D gene: TRBD2; CDR3 protein: CASSLISSGNNEQFF; CDR3 DNA: TGTGCCAGCAGCTTAATCTCTAGCGGGAACAATGAGCAGTTCTTC
V gene: TRBV19; J gene: TRBJ1-2; clone size: -; CDR3 length: 14; D gene: TRBD1; CDR3 protein: CASSIGTANYGYTF; CDR3 DNA: TGTGCCAGTAGTATTGGGACAGCCAACTATGGCTACACCTTC
V gene: TRBV6-1; J gene: TRBJ2-3; clone size: -; CDR3 length: 17; D gene: TRBD2; CDR3 protein: CASSEWLREKATDTQYF; CDR3 DNA: TGTGCCAGCAGTGAATGGTTGCGGGAGAAAGCGACAGATACGCAGTATTTT
V gene: TRBV6-4; J gene: TRBJ2-3; clone size: -; CDR3 length: 14; D gene: -; CDR3 protein: CASSPGLSTDTQYF; CDR3 DNA: TGTGCCAGCAGTCCCGGACTCTCCACAGATACGCAGTATTTT
V gene: TRBV27; J gene: TRBJ1-2; clone size: -; CDR3 length: 15; D gene: -; CDR3 protein: CASSPNPITNYGYTF; CDR3 DNA: TGTGCCAGCAGTCCGAACCCTATTACTAACTATGGCTACACCTTC
V gene: TRBV28; J gene: TRBJ1-5; clone size: -; CDR3 length: 14; D gene: -; CDR3 protein: CASSWRLGNQPQHF; CDR3 DNA: TGTGCCAGCAGTTGGAGGCTTGGCAATCAGCCCCAGCATTTT
V gene: TRBV11-3; J gene: TRBJ2-1; clone size: few; CDR3 length: 15; D gene: TRBD2; CDR3 protein: CASSPGLAGLNEQFF; CDR3 DNA: TGTGCCAGCAGCCCTGGACTAGCGGGGCTCAATGAGCAGTTCTTC